These T cell receptor beta chains were read from a single sample in a study of T cells expressing NK-cell markers. Reprocessing the 5' RACE reads, TCRdb reports a single entry for every CDR3 protein and omits DNA. Recorded for this sample: 25,000 to 35,000 distinct CDR3 sequences. The specimen sequenced was blood T cells: a sorted CD56 or NKG2C T cell subset, CD4+ or CD8+ T cells, or bulk PBMC T cells (not recorded which). Source of these receptors: a woman between 18 and 69 years old in good health. Both conserved end residues are part of each CDR3.

j_call,v_call,cdr3_aa
TRBJ1-1,TRBV4-1,CASSQSGAEAFF
TRBJ2-2,TRBV6-5,CASSYNQGNTGELFF
TRBJ2-7,TRBV7-9,CASSHGGQSYEQYF
TRBJ2-7,TRBV4-1,CASSQESFNEQYF
TRBJ2-1,TRBV14,CASRRLAGDNEQFF
TRBJ2-1,TRBV5-1,CASSLRGTAVNEQFF
TRBJ2-1,TRBV11-1,CASSSSGTSVSYNEQFF
TRBJ1-4,TRBV7-9,CASSPRQGATNEKLFF
TRBJ2-1,TRBV6-4,CASSDIGTSGRAVQFF
TRBJ1-2,TRBV13,CASSPGTPNYGYTF
TRBJ2-5,TRBV6-5,CASSYSGQLAETQYF
TRBJ2-7,TRBV4-2,CASSQTASGRLGNEQYF
TRBJ2-1,TRBV9,CASSVTAGLGNEQFF
TRBJ2-6,TRBV11-1,CASSRPGRHFSGANVLTF
TRBJ1-1,TRBV7-8,CASSLTYQNTEAFF
TRBJ1-5,TRBV27,CASSHRQGARQPQHF
TRBJ1-2,TRBV4-1,CASSQDLGTDYGYTF
TRBJ2-3,TRBV10-3,CAISEAGTSTDTQYF
TRBJ1-1,TRBV27,CASSPGHDMNTEAFF
TRBJ2-1,TRBV6-1,CASSPLFNEQFF